The 16 T cell receptor beta chains reported below all come from one sample, sequenced in a study. Tregs were sorted as CD4+CD25+CD127-/low cells. MiXCR, run by TCRdb on the 5' RACE reads, gives a single entry per CDR3 protein. This sample has about 4,900 distinct CDR3 sequences, with about 69% found just once. Sequences were obtained from Tregs sorted from blood. These receptors all stem from a female donor with breast cancer.

The chain carries TRBV9 and TRBJ2-3; D may match TRBD1 or TRBD2 (5 bases each). V lost 1 base to trimming and J lost 0 bases, with 9 bases between them. The CDR3 has 15 amino acids. Per the germline V gene, CDR1 is SGDLS and CDR2 is YYNGEE. The DNA of the CDR3 is TGTGCCAGCAGCGTATCGGGGCTTAGCACAGATACGCAGTATTTT. Translated: CASSVSGLSTDTQYF.

V usage is TRBV7-7 and J usage is TRBJ2-2; D is unclear. The ends were cut back, 3 bases at V and 7 bases at J, with 9 bases in the middle. The germline gives CDR1 SSHAT, CDR2 FNYEAQ (reference sequence). The CDR3 contains 13 residues. CDR3 DNA: TGTGCCAGCAGCTTCGTAGTTGGCGGGGAGCTGTTTTTT. This translates into CASSFVVGGELFF.

This clonotype showed up just a few times. This chain uses TRBV12-3 or TRBV12-4 with TRBJ1-1; D is ambiguous. This CDR3 has 13 residues. With 3 bases removed from V and 0 bases from J, the gap between germline ends came to 5 bases. This chain's CDR3 is CASSLGLNTEAFF. For the CDR3, the DNA is TGTGCCAGCAGTTTGGGCTTGAACACTGAAGCTTTCTTT.

The chain employs TRBV7-9 and TRBJ2-1, with 12 bases that match TRBD2. V shed 4 bases and J 7 bases; nucleotides not matched to a gene: 8. CDR3 length equals 16 residues. CDR1 and CDR2 (germline): SEHNR, FQNEAQ (reference sequence). The chain's CDR3 is CASSYMTSGSGNEQFF. The CDR3 DNA sequence: TGTGCCAGCAGCTATATGACTAGCGGGAGTGGGAATGAGCAGTTCTTC.

The chain recombines TRBV4-1 with TRBJ1-2; 7 bases match TRBD1. Germline assignment: CDR1 MGHRA and CDR2 YSYEKL. CDR3 length: 15 residues. V dropped 2 bases and J dropped 5; count of bases not matched to a gene: 8. CDR3 DNA sequence: TGCGCCAGCAGCCAACGGACAGGAAATGGATATGGCTACACCTTC. This codes for CASSQRTGNGYGYTF.

This clonotype has only a few counts. The junction departs from germline at one end; a sequencing error may be responsible. The chain carries TRBV5-1 and TRBJ1-1; D not resolved. The CDR3 is 14 residues long. Germline CDR1 is SGHRS and CDR2 is YFSETQ. CDR3 amino acids: CASSLVGANTEAFF. The CDR3 coding sequence is TGTGCCAGCAGCTTGGTGGGCGCGAACACTGAAGCTTTCTTT.

The chain couples TRBV3-1 to TRBJ1-3, with 7 bases aligning to TRBD1. V dropped 4 bases and J dropped 5; count of bases not matched to a gene: 5. CDR1 and CDR2 from the germline V gene are LGHDT and YNNKEL (reference sequence). The CDR3 is 14 amino acids. CDR3 region: CASSRQGSRNTIYF. DNA for the CDR3: TGTGCCAGCAGCCGACAGGGCAGCAGAAACACCATATATTTT.

The chain joins TRBV4-1 to TRBJ2-1; 10 nucleotides line up with TRBD2. With 7 bases clipped from V and 6 bases from J, the junction kept 12 bases outside the gene matches. Per the germline V gene, CDR1 is MGHRA and CDR2 is YSYEKL. The CDR3 spans 16 residues. For the CDR3, the DNA is TGCGCCAGCACGCCTAGCGGGGGTCATTTCGGCAATGAGCAGTTCTTC. This encodes CASTPSGGHFGNEQFF.

The chain carries TRBV20-1 and TRBJ1-1; D is possibly TRBD1 (5 bases). Germline CDR1 reads DFQATT; CDR2 reads SNEGSKA (reference sequence). Trimming stripped 0 bases from V and 4 bases from J, with 15 bases between. The CDR3 is made up of 15 amino acids. The CDR3 sequence is CSARDGGRQPTEAFF. The CDR3 DNA reads TGCAGTGCTAGAGATGGGGGACGGCAACCCACTGAAGCTTTCTTT.

A remark on this clonotype: Germline and junction disagree at one end, which may indicate a read error. The genes are TRBV6-4 and TRBJ2-1, with D possibly TRBD1 on 6 matching bases. CDR3 size: 16 residues. Germline V gene data show CDR1 as MRHNA and CDR2 as SNTAGT. This chain's CDR3 is CASSPGTTSSYNEQFF. In DNA, the CDR3 is TGTGCCAGCAGCCCCGGGACAACGAGCTCCTACAATGAGCAGTTTTTC.

The rearrangement joins TRBV20-1 to TRBJ2-1, with 7 bases matching TRBD2. Germline V CDR1 and CDR2: DFQATT, SNEGSKA (reference sequence). V was pared by 4 bases and J by 4 bases, with 4 bases of the junction left unmatched. The CDR3 covers 13 residues. The CDR3 is CSATAGDYNEQFF. The CDR3 nucleotides are TGCAGTGCTACTGCGGGGGATTACAATGAGCAGTTCTTC.

The chain links TRBV11-3 to TRBJ2-7; a possible D gene is TRBD2 (6 bases). Looked up from germline, CDR1 is SGHNT and CDR2 is YENEEA. The length of the CDR3 is 17 residues. Trimming removed 4 bases from V and 4 bases from J, with 23 bases in between. CDR3 nucleotide sequence: TGTGCCAGCAGCTCCCTTTTCAGGGACTCCTCCATTTACGAGCAGTACTTC. Its translation: CASSSLFRDSSIYEQYF.

This clonotype has more than one count but fewer than ten. J is TRBJ2-7 and V is TRBV4-1; 8 bases agree with TRBD1. After removal of 1 base from V and 3 bases from J, the junction contained 5 bases not matched to a gene. Germline V lookup: CDR1 MGHRA, CDR2 YSYEKL. The CDR3 runs to 15 residues. CDR3 residues: CASSQVATGVYEQYF. CDR3 nucleotides: TGCGCCAGCAGCCAAGTGGCGACAGGGGTCTACGAGCAGTACTTC.

This chain links TRBV5-1 with TRBJ1-4; no clear D gene. The CDR3 runs to 15 residues. CDR1 and CDR2 (germline): SGHRS, YFSETQ. The V end lost 8 bases, the J end lost 0 bases, and 14 bases lay between the germline ends. The CDR3 DNA is TGCGCCAGTAAGCCAATGAGAGCAACTAATGAAAAACTGTTTTTT. Its protein is CASKPMRATNEKLFF.

The DNA of the CDR3 is TGTGCCAGCAGTTACTCCGGGACAGGCAACACTGAAGCTTTCTTT. Its translation is CASSYSGTGNTEAFF. The V and J genes are TRBV6-1 and TRBJ1-1, with 8 bases identical to TRBD1. V shed 5 bases, J shed 2 bases, and the junction held 7 bases outside the gene matches. The CDR3 length is 15 residues. The germline CDR1 and CDR2 sequences are MNHNS and SASEGT.

The chain has TRBV15 and TRBJ2-7, with TRBD1 matching over 10 bases. The trim removed 1 base at V and 2 bases at J, leaving 11 bases unmatched. This CDR3 has 18 residues. Germline V CDR1 and CDR2: LNHNV, YYDKDF (reference sequence). CDR3 amino acids: CATSRGTEPGQGAYEQYF. The CDR3 DNA is TGTGCCACCAGCAGAGGGACCGAACCCGGACAGGGGGCCTACGAGCAGTACTTC.